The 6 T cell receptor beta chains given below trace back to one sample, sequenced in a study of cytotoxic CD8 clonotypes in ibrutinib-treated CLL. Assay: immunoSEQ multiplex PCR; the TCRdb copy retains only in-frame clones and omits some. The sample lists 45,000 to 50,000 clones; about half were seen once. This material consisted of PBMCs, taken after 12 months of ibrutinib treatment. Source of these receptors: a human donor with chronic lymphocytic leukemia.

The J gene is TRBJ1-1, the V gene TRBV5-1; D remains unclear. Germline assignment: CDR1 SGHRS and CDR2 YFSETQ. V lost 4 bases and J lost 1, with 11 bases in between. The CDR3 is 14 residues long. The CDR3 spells CASSLRLKNTEAFF. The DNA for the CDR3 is TGCGCCAGCAGCCTCCGATTGAAGAACACTGAAGCTTTCTTT.

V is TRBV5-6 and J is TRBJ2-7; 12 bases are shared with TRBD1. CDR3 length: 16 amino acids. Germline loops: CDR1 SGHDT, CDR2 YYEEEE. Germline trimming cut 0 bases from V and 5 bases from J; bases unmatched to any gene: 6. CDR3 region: CASSLGRGQGAHEQYF. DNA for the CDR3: TGTGCCAGCAGCTTGGGCAGGGGACAGGGGGCCCACGAGCAGTACTTC.

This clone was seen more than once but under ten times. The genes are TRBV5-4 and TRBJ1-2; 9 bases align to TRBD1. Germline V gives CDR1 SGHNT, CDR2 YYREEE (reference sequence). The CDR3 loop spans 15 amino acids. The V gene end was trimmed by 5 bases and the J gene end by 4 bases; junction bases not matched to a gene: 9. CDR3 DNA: TGTGCCAGCAGGCCCAACAGGGGGCGTCTCTATGGCTACACCTTC. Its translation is CASRPNRGRLYGYTF.

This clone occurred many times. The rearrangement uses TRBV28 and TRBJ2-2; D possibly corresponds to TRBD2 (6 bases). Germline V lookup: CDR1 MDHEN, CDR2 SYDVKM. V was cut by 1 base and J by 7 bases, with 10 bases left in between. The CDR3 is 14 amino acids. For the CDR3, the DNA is TGTGCCAGCAGTTTATCGGGGGTCAACGGGGAGCTGTTTTTT. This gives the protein CASSLSGVNGELFF.

CDR3 bases: TGTGCCAGCAGCAAGGGGCAGGGGAGGACCTACGAGCAGTACTTC. This codes for CASSKGQGRTYEQYF. The J gene is TRBJ2-7, the V gene TRBV21-1. TRBV21-1 has pseudogene status. There are 15 residues in the CDR3.

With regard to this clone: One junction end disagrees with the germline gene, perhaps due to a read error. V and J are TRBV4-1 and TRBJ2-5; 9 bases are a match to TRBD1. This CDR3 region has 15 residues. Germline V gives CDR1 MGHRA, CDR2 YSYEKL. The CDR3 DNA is TGTGCCAGCAGCGCGGGACAGGGAGGGCGGGAGACCCAGTACTTC. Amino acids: CASSAGQGGRETQYF.